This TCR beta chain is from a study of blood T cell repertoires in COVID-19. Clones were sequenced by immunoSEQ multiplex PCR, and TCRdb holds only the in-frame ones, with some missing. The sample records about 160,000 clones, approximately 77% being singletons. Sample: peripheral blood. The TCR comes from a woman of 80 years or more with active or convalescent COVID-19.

CDR3: CASRGGGYYGYTF. CDR3 nucleotides: TGTGCCAGTAGAGGCGGGGGGTACTATGGCTACACCTTC. The chain combines TRBV19 with TRBJ1-2, with D possibly being TRBD1 (5 bases). V gave up 6 bases and J gave up 3 bases, with 11 bases separating them. The CDR3 length is 13 residues. Germline values: CDR1 LNHDA, CDR2 SQIVND (reference sequence).